This entry concerns a single TCR beta chain. The authors' processing: Reference gene primers were amplified, and this amplification served to estimate nucleated cell counts. Profiled with immunoSEQ multiplex PCR; TCRdb holds only in-frame clones, not every one. That table gives V, J and clone size, and the DNA gave D and trimming. The sample consists of 130,000 to 150,000 clones, over 70% of them appearing once. The data were taken from a study of blood T cell repertoires in COVID-19. On the study more broadly: In each case, the material was cDNA or gDNA derived from T cells, B-cell-depleted T cells, or PBMCs.

This CDR3 spans 15 amino acids. J gave up 1 base and V 10 bases, and 8 bases lay outside the gene matches. The germline V gene encodes CDR1 LNHDA and CDR2 SQIVND (reference sequence). This TCR came from a woman aged 60-75 years with acute or convalescent COVID-19. The sequencing input was peripheral blood. This chain joins TRBV19 and TRBJ1-3; 9 nucleotides line up with TRBD1. As DNA, the CDR3 is TGTGCCACCCAGGACAGGGGAAGATCTGGAAACACCATATATTTT. This gives the protein CATQDRGRSGNTIYF.